The entry below gives a single T cell receptor (beta chain) sequence along with its context. Its specificity is unknown. CDR1 is LNHDA, CDR2 SQIVND, per germline (reference sequence). CDR3 length: 13 residues. V shed 7 bases and J 6 bases; nucleotides not matched to a gene: 5. This record belongs to a study of cytomegalovirus exposure and HLA in healthy donors. Study-level information: Ancestry clustering placed 70% to 85% of about 400 genotyped donors in the Caucasian-associated cluster.

General observations from the study: Overall, approximately 180 TCR beta chains were annotated as cytomegalovirus-associated. On later analysis, the bulk of CMV-associated TCR beta chains appeared to be HLA-restricted.

The PCR ran on 60 Vbeta and 13 Jbeta primers. Repertoires were generated with immunoSEQ multiplex PCR, while TCRdb's copy carries only in-frame clones and drops some. The sample includes 100,000 to 150,000 clones, roughly three quarters of them seen just once. This rearrangement joins TRBV19 to TRBJ2-1; 8 nucleotides agree with TRBD2. The clonotype comes from a man between 25 and 39 years old in good health and CMV-seropositive. The material sequenced was PBMCs. The CDR3 sequence: CASKIAGLNEQFF. The CDR3, as DNA: TGTGCCAGTAAAATAGCGGGACTCAATGAGCAGTTCTTC.